This T cell receptor beta chain was obtained from a study of T cells in Graves' hyperthyroidism and ophthalmopathy. To note about this clonotype: Its antigen is not known. Mismatch with germline at one junction end may stem from a read error.

The CDR3 is 16 residues long. Those with hyperthyroidism were 18 to 65 years old, newly diagnosed, and ill for under 2 months. Blood dates from first hyperthyroidism diagnosis, before any ophthalmopathy symptoms. It was RNA transcripts that yielded the amplified TCR beta CDR3 regions. The TCR CDR3 first-round RT-PCR relied on the HTBI primer set. TCRdb reprocessed the multiplex PCR reads with MiXCR, giving one entry per CDR3 protein. Of 650,000 to 850,000 distinct CDR3 sequences in the sample, approximately 19% are singletons; the top ten hold approximately 15%. Study observations and caveats: A 13 V-J model separated ophthalmopathy from stable hyperthyroidism.

J is TRBJ2-2 and V is TRBV12-3 or TRBV12-4; the match to TRBD1 covers 10 bases. The sequenced sample consisted of blood. This sequence originates from a woman between 45 and 60 years old with Graves' hyperthyroidism that later progressed to Graves' ophthalmopathy. The CDR3 is CASSPTWDRGAGELFF. The CDR3 DNA sequence: TGTGCCAGCAGTCCTACCTGGGACAGGGGCGCCGGGGAGCTGTTCTTC.